Following are 13 T cell receptor beta chains from one sample sequenced in a study of blood T cells in healthy people across ages. The use of a sample-barcoded 5' primer and a J-beta primer mix characterized a second PCR of roughly 6 to 11 cycles. TCRdb itself ran the 5' RACE reads through MiXCR, one entry per CDR3 protein. The sample lists 650,000 to 1,000,000 distinct CDR3 sequences, about 37% occurring once. The sequenced material came from blood. Receptors were obtained from a man younger than 30 in good health.

V and J are TRBV7-9 and TRBJ1-2; weak D call: TRBD1 (5 bases). Trimming shortened V by 6 bases and J by 8 bases, and 19 bases separated the two germline ends. The germline V gene has CDR1 SEHNR and CDR2 FQNEAQ (reference sequence). The CDR3 is 14 residues long. The CDR3 loop is CASSATWGPDGYTF. The CDR3 nucleotides are TGTGCCAGCAGTGCCACGTGGGGCCCTGACGGCTACACCTTC.

On this clonotype: Germline and junction disagree at one end, which may indicate a read error. The chain has TRBV5-1 and TRBJ2-7, with 8 bases aligning to TRBD1. CDR3 length: 15 amino acids. In germline, CDR1 is SGHRS, CDR2 YFSETQ. The CDR3 nucleotides read TGCGCCAGCAGCTTGCCGGACAGGGAGTCCTATGAGCAGTACTTC. The encoded protein is CASSLPDRESYEQYF. The full variable domain, completed using reference TRBV5-1 and TRBJ2-7, is KAGVTQTPRYLIKTRGQQVTLSCSPISGHRSVSWYQQTPGQGLQFLFEYFSETQRNKGNFPGRFSGRQFSNSRSEMNVSTLELGDSALYLCASSLPDRESYEQYFGPGTRLTVT.

The V and J genes are TRBV7-2 and TRBJ2-3; D is tentatively TRBD1 or TRBD2 (5 bases each). V was shortened by 5 bases and J by 7 bases, with 19 bases between the two germline ends. CDR3 length: 15 amino acids. The germline V gene has CDR1 SGHTA and CDR2 FQGNSA. In nucleotides, the CDR3 is TGTGCCAGCAGCCCCGGGACGGTGGGCATAAATACGCAGTATTTT. Translation: CASSPGTVGINTQYF. The entire variable domain, with the rest obtained from reference TRBV7-2 and TRBJ2-3, is as follows: GAGVSQSPSNKVTEKGKDVELRCDPISGHTALYWYRQSLGQGLEFLIYFQGNSAPDKSGLPSDRFSAERTGGSVSTLTIQRTQQEDSAVYLCASSPGTVGINTQYFGPGTRLTVL.

The rearrangement joins TRBV6-2 or TRBV6-3 to TRBJ1-5, with no clear D. The CDR3 runs to 13 residues. CDR1 is MNHEY and CDR2 is SVGEGT in the germline V gene. Trimming left V 7 bases short and J 5 bases short, with 12 bases between. The CDR3 reads CASTPYRDQPQHF. CDR3 nucleotide sequence: TGTGCCAGCACCCCCTACAGAGATCAGCCCCAGCATTTT.

The chain carries TRBV5-6 and TRBJ1-5, with 7 bases lining up with TRBD1. J lost 1 base, V lost 2 bases, and 6 bases had no gene match. The CDR3 extends over 16 amino acids. Germline assignment: CDR1 SGHDT and CDR2 YYEEEE. The CDR3 DNA is TGTGCCAGCAGCTTACAGGGGATTTTAAGCAATCAGCCCCAGCATTTT. Translating gives CASSLQGILSNQPQHF.

The chain combines TRBV4-1 with TRBJ1-1; D ambiguous. The CDR3 totals 15 residues. Trimming pared 0 bases from V and 3 bases from J, leaving 11 bases between. CDR1 MGHRA and CDR2 YSYEKL come from the germline V gene. CDR3 nucleotide sequence: TGCGCCAGCAGCCAAGATCCTGGCAGCTACACTGAAGCTTTCTTT. Translating gives CASSQDPGSYTEAFF.

This clonotype was found once. The CDR3 spells CASSRDGPQNNQPQHF. CDR3 DNA sequence: TGCGCCAGCAGCCGCGACGGACCGCAGAACAATCAGCCCCAGCATTTT. This chain connects TRBV5-1 to TRBJ1-5; D remains ambiguous. The CDR3 is 16 amino acids. Trimming left V 4 bases short and J 3 bases short, with 17 bases between. The germline gives CDR1 SGHRS, CDR2 YFSETQ.

The chain uses TRBV20-1 and TRBJ2-5; 8 bases are a match to TRBD1. Gene TRBJ2-7 matches the end of the DNA better, so the J call may be wrong. Germline-derived CDR1 and CDR2 are DFQATT and SNEGSKA (reference sequence). This CDR3 spans 14 amino acids. CDR3 nucleotide sequence: TGCAGTGCTCCCGATCCGGCAGGGGGCAGCGAGCAGTACTTC. This translates into CSAPDPAGGSEQYF.

Only a few counts were recorded for this clonotype. The V call is TRBV20-1, the J call TRBJ2-3, with 8 nucleotides matching TRBD1. The CDR3 is made up of 16 amino acids. The germline CDR1 and CDR2 sequences are DFQATT and SNEGSKA (reference sequence). V was pared by 5 bases and J by 0 bases, with 10 bases of the junction left unmatched. The CDR3 sequence: CSAGFFDRGSTDTQYF. The DNA for the CDR3 is TGCAGTGCTGGATTCTTCGACAGGGGTAGCACAGATACGCAGTATTTT.

The chain uses TRBV6-6 and TRBJ1-5; D not certain. In germline, CDR1 is MNHNY, CDR2 SVGAGI (reference sequence). Trimming pared 3 bases from V and 0 bases from J, leaving 9 bases between. The CDR3 runs 15 residues. The CDR3 protein is CASSYTPISNQPQHF. The CDR3 DNA reads TGTGCCAGCAGTTATACCCCTATTAGCAATCAGCCCCAGCATTTT.

The chain joins TRBV6-5 to TRBJ2-5, with 8 bases that match TRBD1. The CDR3 totals 12 residues. CDR1 MNHEY and CDR2 SVGAGI come from the germline V gene. J lost 5 bases, V lost 10 bases, and 6 bases had no gene match. The CDR3 bases are TGTGCCACGACAGGGGTATTCGAGACCCAGTACTTC. This sequence encodes CATTGVFETQYF.

There are many counts of this clonotype. The genes are TRBV29-1 and TRBJ1-2; 7 bases agree with TRBD1. Trimming took 6 bases from V and 4 from J; bases not matched to a gene: 8. The CDR3 is 13 amino acids. CDR1 SQVTM and CDR2 ANQGSEA come from the germline V gene. The CDR3, as DNA: TGCAGCGTCGGGGACAGCTCCTTCTATGGCTACACCTTC. It encodes CSVGDSSFYGYTF.

V usage is TRBV4-1 and J usage is TRBJ1-4; D unresolved. This CDR3 spans 14 amino acids. Trimming pared 1 base from V and 3 bases from J, leaving 6 bases between. From germline, CDR1 is MGHRA and CDR2 YSYEKL. CDR3 in amino acids: CASSQGRSNEKLFF. The CDR3 DNA follows: TGCGCCAGCAGCCAAGGCCGTTCTAATGAAAAACTGTTTTTT.